What follows is one T cell receptor (beta chain) and its context. Its antigen is as yet unknown. Clones were sequenced by immunoSEQ multiplex PCR, and TCRdb holds only the in-frame ones, with some missing. The sample consists of around 50,000 clones, about 85% of them appearing once. The V segment lost 4 bases and the J segment 8 bases; nucleotides outside the gene matches: 7. Looked up from germline, CDR1 is SGHNT and CDR2 is YYREEE (reference sequence). This CDR3 region has 15 residues. The data were taken from a study of T cells in localized non-small cell lung cancer. Study outcomes and limitations: An association was observed between higher blood T cell density and longer overall survival.

The specimen was peripheral blood, collected before any cancer treatment. The TCR sequence derives from a female donor of 60 years or more with stage II squamous cell lung carcinoma. This chain connects TRBV5-4 to TRBJ1-4, with TRBD1 matching over 11 bases. The CDR3 loop reads CASSDPGQGGEKLFF. DNA for the CDR3: TGTGCCAGCAGCGACCCGGGACAGGGGGGAGAAAAACTGTTTTTT.